The 30 T cell receptor beta chains reported below all come from one sample, sequenced in a study of OX40 agonist ivuxolimab in advanced cancers. TCRdb's table, derived via immunoSEQ multiplex PCR, lists solely in-frame clones and lacks some. The sample contains more than 45,000 clones, about 81% of which appear only once. The sample in question was CD4+ or CD8+ T cells sorted from blood, obtained in a trial of the OX40 agonist ivuxolimab. The source of these receptors is an adult with an advanced solid tumor such as melanoma, head and neck, liver or kidney cancer.

This clone has a single count. V gene TRBV20-1 combines with J gene TRBJ1-1; D not resolved. Germline CDR1 DFQATT, CDR2 SNEGSKA (reference sequence). The germline V and J ends were trimmed by 4 bases and 3 bases, with 6 bases remaining between them. The CDR3 contains 11 residues. The CDR3 is CSATQHTEAFF. DNA for the CDR3: TGCAGTGCTACCCAGCACACTGAAGCTTTCTTT.

The rearrangement joins TRBV5-6 to TRBJ2-7; perhaps TRBD1 as D (7 bases). The CDR3 sequence is 14 residues long. The germline V gene has CDR1 SGHDT and CDR2 YYEEEE. Trimming left V 5 bases short and J 1 base short, with 13 bases between. In DNA, the CDR3 is TGTGCCAGCAGAAAGACAGGGAGGTCCTACGAGCAGTACTTC. This encodes CASRKTGRSYEQYF.

The V and J genes are TRBV27 and TRBJ2-3; no clear D gene. This CDR3 contains 15 residues. CDR1 is MNHEY and CDR2 is SMNVEV in the germline V gene (reference sequence). Trimming removed 4 bases from V and 3 bases from J, with 14 bases in between. CDR3 DNA sequence: TGTGCCAGCAGTTCCCCCCGGACCTGGACAGATACGCAGTATTTT. This codes for CASSSPRTWTDTQYF.

This clone showed up just once. The rearrangement links TRBV19 to TRBJ2-3; 7 nucleotides align to TRBD1. Trimming at V came to 3 bases and at J to 4 bases, leaving 4 bases not matched to a gene. There are 14 residues in the CDR3. Germline CDR1 is LNHDA and CDR2 is SQIVND (reference sequence). This CDR3 reads CASSIRQGADTQYF. CDR3 sequence (DNA): TGTGCCAGTAGTATTAGACAGGGAGCAGATACGCAGTATTTT.

The genes are TRBV7-2 and TRBJ2-2, with D perhaps given as TRBD1 or TRBD2 (6 bases each). Trimming took off 3 bases at V and 4 bases at J, with 12 bases between the two ends. Germline CDR1 reads SGHTA; CDR2 reads FQGNSA. The CDR3 has 15 residues. The CDR3 DNA follows: TGTGCCAGCAGCTTTGGGGGGCTGGGCACCGGGGAGCTGTTTTTT. It encodes CASSFGGLGTGELFF.

This chain's CDR3 is CASSLAVNQPQHF. CDR3 coding DNA: TGTGCCAGCAGCTTAGCCGTCAATCAGCCCCAGCATTTT. The rearrangement uses TRBV7-2 and TRBJ1-5; the D is unclear. V shed 0 bases and J shed 3 bases, with 3 bases lying between them. The CDR3 consists of 13 residues. Looked up from germline, CDR1 is SGHTA and CDR2 is FQGNSA.

This clone has a handful of counts. The chain recombines TRBV27 with TRBJ1-1; a possible D gene is TRBD1 (6 bases). Trimming left V 4 bases short and J 4 bases short, with 19 bases between. Germline V gene lookup returns CDR1 MNHEY and CDR2 SMNVEV (reference sequence). The CDR3 length is 16 residues. CDR3 sequence (DNA): TGTGCCAGCAGTTCTGGGGGGACGGGGGGGCGCACTGAAGCTTTCTTT. Amino acid sequence: CASSSGGTGGRTEAFF.

V and J are TRBV6-1 and TRBJ2-1, with 7 bases identical to TRBD2. The CDR3 totals 16 residues. The germline V gene has CDR1 MNHNS and CDR2 SASEGT. V was pared by 0 bases and J by 3 bases, with 5 bases of the junction left unmatched. The CDR3 coding sequence is TGTGCCAGCAGTGAAGCTGGGACTATCCTCTACAATGAGCAGTTCTTC. It codes for CASSEAGTILYNEQFF.

The chain employs TRBV27 and TRBJ2-5; 12 nucleotides match TRBD2. The J segment lost 5 bases and the V segment lost 5 bases, leaving 9 bases of the junction unmatched. This CDR3 is built from 16 residues. Germline values: CDR1 MNHEY, CDR2 SMNVEV (reference sequence). The CDR3 is CASSSGTSGSWETQYF. The CDR3 region has the DNA TGTGCCAGCAGTAGTGGGACTAGCGGGTCGTGGGAGACCCAGTACTTC.

This clone was counted once. The genes are TRBV25-1 and TRBJ2-3, with no clear D. V lost 4 bases to trimming and J lost 4 bases, with 15 bases between them. Germline loops: CDR1 MGHDK, CDR2 SYGVNS. This CDR3 is 15 amino acids long. The CDR3 spells CASSASISPPDTQYF. CDR3 DNA: TGTGCCAGCAGTGCCTCTATCTCACCCCCAGATACGCAGTATTTT. Using reference TRBV25-1 and TRBJ2-3 for the parts outside the CDR3, the full variable domain is EADIYQTPRYLVIGTGKKITLECSQTMGHDKMYWYQQDPGMELHLIHYSYGVNSTEKGDLSSESTVSRIRTEHFPLTLESARPSHTSQYLCASSASISPPDTQYFGPGTRLTVL.

This sequence joins TRBV10-3 and TRBJ1-3; 9 bases are a match to TRBD1. V trimming: 8 bases; J trimming: 3 bases; junction bases outside the gene matches: 5. Germline V gene data show CDR1 as ENHRY and CDR2 as SYGVKD. This CDR3 is 14 amino acids long. The CDR3: CAIEDRGYGNTIYF. The CDR3 nucleotides read TGTGCCATCGAGGACAGGGGATATGGAAACACCATATATTTT.

This sequence joins TRBV20-1 and TRBJ1-2; D not resolved. Per the germline V gene, CDR1 is DFQATT and CDR2 is SNEGSKA (reference sequence). V dropped 1 base and J dropped 7 bases, with 7 bases sitting between them. The CDR3 runs 11 residues. The DNA for the CDR3 is TGCAGTGCTAGAGTTGCGGGTGGCTACACCTTC. It encodes CSARVAGGYTF.

The chain recombines TRBV9 with TRBJ2-3; TRBD2 is a possible D gene (7 bases). Germline V gene data show CDR1 as SGDLS and CDR2 as YYNGEE. The CDR3 is 16 residues long. The V and J ends lost 2 bases and 6 bases respectively, with 19 bases between them. Written as DNA, the CDR3 is TGTGCCAGCAGCGTTGGAGCGGGACAAACGTTGGATACGCAGTATTTT. It translates to CASSVGAGQTLDTQYF. The whole variable domain, remainder taken from reference TRBV9 and TRBJ2-3, is DSGVTQTPKHLITATGQRVTLRCSPRSGDLSVYWYQQSLDQGLQFLIQYYNGEERAKGNILERFSAQQFPDLHSELNLSSLELGDSALYFCASSVGAGQTLDTQYFGPGTRLTVL.

V gene TRBV6-1 combines with J gene TRBJ1-6; 7 bases fit TRBD1. In germline, CDR1 is MNHNS, CDR2 SASEGT. The CDR3 has 17 residues. The V and J ends lost 3 bases and 6 bases, in that order; junction bases with no gene match: 11. The CDR3 protein is CASSDYRGPPLNSPLHF. The CDR3 DNA sequence: TGTGCCAGCAGTGACTACAGGGGCCCACCGCTTAATTCACCCCTCCACTTT.

The rearrangement uses TRBV10-3 and TRBJ2-5; 7 bases match TRBD2. The germline gives CDR1 ENHRY, CDR2 SYGVKD. Trimming removed 7 bases from V and 1 base from J; junction bases left unmatched: 6. This CDR3 is built from 14 residues. For the CDR3, the DNA is TGTGCCATCAACCCGGGAGGAGGCCAAGAGACCCAGTACTTC. Its protein is CAINPGGGQETQYF.

V and J are TRBV5-1 and TRBJ2-3; the D call may be TRBD1 or TRBD2 (5 bases each). V was shortened by 4 bases and J by 3 bases, with 12 bases between the two germline ends. Germline V CDR1 and CDR2: SGHRS, YFSETQ. The CDR3 is made up of 14 amino acids. CDR3 sequence: CASSPGTPTDTQYF. CDR3 bases: TGCGCCAGCAGCCCCGGGACGCCAACAGATACGCAGTATTTT. The full variable domain, with the rest looked up from reference TRBV5-1 and TRBJ2-3, is KAGVTQTPRYLIKTRGQQVTLSCSPISGHRSVSWYQQTPGQGLQFLFEYFSETQRNKGNFPGRFSGRQFSNSRSEMNVSTLELGDSALYLCASSPGTPTDTQYFGPGTRLTVL.

This clone occurred a few times. This sequence joins TRBV11-3 and TRBJ2-1, with TRBD2 matching 14 bases. V lost 5 bases, J lost 10 bases, and 7 bases stayed unmatched. Germline V gives CDR1 SGHNT, CDR2 YENEEA. The CDR3 loop spans 15 amino acids. The CDR3: CASSPRLAGGLEQFF. The CDR3 nucleotides read TGTGCCAGCAGCCCCCGACTAGCGGGGGGGCTCGAGCAGTTCTTC.

The chain employs TRBV10-3 and TRBJ1-1; D is unresolved. The V gene lost 0 bases and the J gene lost 1 base, with 21 bases spanning the gap. The CDR3 is 19 residues long. Germline lookup yields CDR1 ENHRY and CDR2 SYGVKD. CDR3 region: CAISESRRGKSLGNTEAFF. The CDR3 nucleotides read TGTGCCATCAGTGAGTCGAGGAGAGGGAAGTCCTTGGGGAACACTGAAGCTTTCTTT.

J is TRBJ1-1 and V is TRBV11-3; a weak D match, TRBD1 (5 bases). V dropped 1 base and J dropped 4 bases, with 10 bases sitting between them. The CDR3 is 14 amino acids. CDR1 and CDR2 from the germline V gene are SGHNT and YENEEA. CDR3 bases: TGTGCCAGCAGCTTAGGGGGCAAGGGCACTGAAGCTTTCTTT. Its translation is CASSLGGKGTEAFF.

In DNA, the CDR3 is TGTGCCAGCAGCTTGGGGGCAGGGTCCTACGAGCAGTACTTC. Translating it yields CASSLGAGSYEQYF. The chain combines TRBV7-8 with TRBJ2-7; D is perhaps TRBD1 (6 bases). V lost 3 bases to trimming and J lost 1 base, with 10 bases between them. The germline V gene encodes CDR1 SGHVS and CDR2 FQNEAQ. CDR3 length: 14 amino acids.

The V call is TRBV7-9, the J call TRBJ1-6, with TRBD1 matching over 7 bases. V trimming: 5 bases; J trimming: 6 bases; junction bases outside the gene matches: 13. Germline CDR1 and CDR2: SEHNR and FQNEAQ (reference sequence). The CDR3 covers 17 residues. As DNA, the CDR3 is TGTGCCAGCAGCCCCCTCGGACAGGCCGTTCCTAATTCACCCCTCCACTTT. This gives the protein CASSPLGQAVPNSPLHF.

This clone came up a few times. V is TRBV7-2 and J is TRBJ2-3; 7 nucleotides line up with TRBD1. Germline CDR1 SGHTA, CDR2 FQGNSA. Germline trimming cut 4 bases from V and 7 bases from J; bases unmatched to any gene: 5. The CDR3 covers 13 residues. The CDR3 here is CASSSSGGNTQYF. CDR3 bases: TGTGCCAGCAGCTCCTCAGGGGGAAATACGCAGTATTTT.

The CDR3 region is CASNSGGYYGYTF. In DNA, the CDR3 is TGTGCCAGCAATTCCGGGGGCTACTATGGCTACACCTTC. The chain carries TRBV14 and TRBJ1-2; tentatively, D is TRBD1 (6 bases). Trimming cost V 7 bases and J 3 bases, with 12 bases left between them. Germline V gene sequence: CDR1 SGHDN, CDR2 FVKESK. This CDR3 has 13 residues.

This clone was recorded only once. The rearrangement links TRBV27 to TRBJ2-5, with no clear D. The CDR3 has 12 residues. CDR1 and CDR2 from the germline V gene are MNHEY and SMNVEV (reference sequence). V lost 7 bases to trimming and J lost 5 bases, with 11 bases between them. The chain's CDR3 is CASTTLGETQYF. The CDR3 nucleotides read TGTGCCAGCACCACGTTGGGGGAGACCCAGTACTTC.

This chain joins TRBV6-1 and TRBJ2-7; 7 nucleotides match TRBD1. V trimming: 4 bases; J trimming: 0 bases; junction bases outside the gene matches: 3. Germline CDR1 reads MNHNS; CDR2 reads SASEGT. CDR3 length: 14 residues. The CDR3 region is CASSVGTVSYEQYF. The CDR3 region has the DNA TGTGCCAGCAGTGTAGGGACAGTCTCCTACGAGCAGTACTTC.

V and J are TRBV11-3 and TRBJ2-7; 9 bases fit TRBD1. The V and J ends lost 3 bases and 0 bases, in that order; junction bases with no gene match: 3. This CDR3 comprises 15 residues. Germline CDR1 and CDR2: SGHNT and YENEEA. For the CDR3, the DNA is TGTGCCAGCAGCTTCGGACAGGGGACCTCCTACGAGCAGTACTTC. Its translation: CASSFGQGTSYEQYF.

V gene TRBV7-9 combines with J gene TRBJ1-1; D ambiguous. V dropped 6 bases and J dropped 1 base, with 9 bases sitting between them. CDR1 SEHNR and CDR2 FQNEAQ come from the germline V gene (reference sequence). There are 13 residues in the CDR3. The chain's CDR3 is CASSWAGNTEAFF. CDR3 bases: TGTGCCAGCAGTTGGGCGGGGAACACTGAAGCTTTCTTT.

V and J are TRBV7-9 and TRBJ1-3; D gene unclear. CDR3 size: 14 residues. Germline loops: CDR1 SEHNR, CDR2 FQNEAQ (reference sequence). V dropped 4 bases and J dropped 4 bases, with 11 bases sitting between them. The chain's CDR3 is CASSSLQGGNTIYF. In nucleotides, the CDR3 is TGTGCCAGCAGCTCCTTACAAGGGGGAAACACCATATATTTT.

The chain has TRBV5-1 and TRBJ2-7, with 10 bases aligning to TRBD1. The V and J ends lost 3 bases and 4 bases, in that order; junction bases with no gene match: 7. CDR3 length equals 15 residues. The germline V gene encodes CDR1 SGHRS and CDR2 YFSETQ. CDR3 bases: TGCGCCAGCAGCTGGGGCTGGGGACAGGGGTACGAGCAGTACTTC. Its protein is CASSWGWGQGYEQYF.

This clone was detected a few times. The gene calls are TRBV5-4 and TRBJ2-5; D may be TRBD1 (6 bases). This CDR3 spans 15 amino acids. V was cut by 1 base and J by 4 bases, with 14 bases left in between. CDR1 is SGHNT, CDR2 YYREEE, per germline (reference sequence). CDR3 amino acids: CASSLSGGKGETQYF. Here the CDR3 DNA reads TGTGCCAGCAGCTTGAGTGGGGGCAAGGGAGAGACCCAGTACTTC.